The entry below gives a single T cell receptor beta chain sequence along with its context. The data are from a study of blood T cells in healthy people across ages. The CDR3 has 14 residues. V shed 4 bases and J shed 3 bases, with 10 bases lying between them. A sample-barcoded 5' primer and a J-beta primer mix were used in a second PCR of roughly 6 to 11 cycles. TCRdb ran MiXCR on the 5' RACE reads and lists one entry per CDR3 protein. Of 650,000 to 700,000 distinct CDR3 sequences listed, over 40% are singletons. The study drew donors from healthy Caucasian individuals in Russia aged about 6 to 90. The chain uses TRBV12-3 or TRBV12-4 and TRBJ2-1, with D perhaps matching TRBD1 (5 bases). This TCR was sampled from a woman aged 80 or over in good health. Sequenced: blood. The chain's CDR3 is CASSSTVNYNEQFF. The CDR3 nucleotides read TGTGCCAGCAGTTCGACAGTGAACTACAATGAGCAGTTCTTC.